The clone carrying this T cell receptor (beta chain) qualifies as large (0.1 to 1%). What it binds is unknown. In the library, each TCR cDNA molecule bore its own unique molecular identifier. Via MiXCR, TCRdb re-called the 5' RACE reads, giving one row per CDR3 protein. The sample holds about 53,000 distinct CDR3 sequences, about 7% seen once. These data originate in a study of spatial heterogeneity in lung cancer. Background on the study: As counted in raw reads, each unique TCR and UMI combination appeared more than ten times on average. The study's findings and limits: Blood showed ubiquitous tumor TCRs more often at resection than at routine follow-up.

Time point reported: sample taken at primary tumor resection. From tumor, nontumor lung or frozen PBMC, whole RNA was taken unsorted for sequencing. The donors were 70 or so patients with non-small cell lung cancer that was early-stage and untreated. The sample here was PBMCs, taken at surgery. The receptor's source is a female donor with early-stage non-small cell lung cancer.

CDR3 sequence reads: CASSPEGFSNQPQHF. CDR3 nucleotides: TGTGCCAGCAGCCCCGAGGGTTTTAGCAATCAGCCCCAGCATTTT. This chain uses TRBV5-8 with TRBJ1-5, with unresolved D. This CDR3 has 15 residues. The germline gives CDR1 SGHTS, CDR2 YDEGEE. Trimming cost V 4 bases and J 0 bases, with 11 bases left between them.